This is a list of T cell receptor beta chains from one sample in a study of shared clonotypes between healthy human individuals. The data were produced by immunoSEQ multiplex PCR, yet TCRdb's version contains in-frame clones alone and is incomplete. The sample shows approximately 720,000 clones, approximately 79% of them seen only once. The sample was memory CD4+ T cells sorted from blood. These receptors were obtained from a woman younger than 45 in good health. Each CDR3 is given with its conserved first and last residue. A D gene is named only where the DNA matches it firmly. A clone size is listed for some rows: how often the clone was seen (once, few, many), or a class if it is expanded.

v_call	d_call	j_call	cdr3_length	clone_size	cdr3_aa	cdr3_nt
TRBV18	.	TRBJ2-7	13	few	CASSPSLWWEQYF	TGTGCCAGCTCACCATCCCTTTGGTGGGAGCAGTACTTC
TRBV28	TRBD1	TRBJ2-3	20	.	CASSKNVGSETGGETDTQYF	TGTGCCAGCAGCAAAAACGTTGGGTCTGAGACAGGGGGCGAGACAGATACGCAGTATTTT
TRBV7-9	TRBD1	TRBJ1-1	12	.	CASSFRDREAFF	TGTGCCAGCAGCTTTAGGGACAGAGAAGCTTTCTTT
TRBV5-5	.	TRBJ2-3	16	.	CASSSRDTRTSDTQYF	TGTGCCAGCAGCAGTCGGGACACTCGAACGTCGGATACGCAGTATTTT
TRBV20-1	.	TRBJ2-7	11	few	CSASSSSEQYF	TGCAGTGCTAGTTCTAGCTCCGAGCAGTACTTC
TRBV2	.	TRBJ2-7	12	.	CASSVSPYEQYF	TGTGCCAGCAGTGTGTCACCCTACGAGCAGTACTTC
TRBV4-2	.	TRBJ2-1	11	.	CASSQNNEQFF	TGTGCCAGCAGCCAAAACAATGAGCAGTTCTTC
TRBV19	TRBD1	TRBJ2-3	17	.	CASRDRGQKVITDTQYF	TGTGCCAGTAGGGACAGGGGACAAAAAGTCATCACAGATACGCAGTATTTT
TRBV15	TRBD2	TRBJ2-7	17	.	CATSRDRGLAGAYEQYF	TGTGCCACCAGCAGAGATCGGGGACTAGCGGGAGCCTACGAGCAGTACTTC
TRBV7-9	TRBD1	TRBJ2-7	15	.	CASSLGDRSMYEQYF	TGTGCCAGCAGCTTAGGGGACAGGTCTATGTACGAGCAGTACTTC
TRBV6-5	TRBD2	TRBJ2-1	15	few	CASSYSLAEYNEQFF	TGTGCCAGCAGTTACTCGCTAGCGGAGTACAATGAGCAGTTCTTC
TRBV2	.	TRBJ2-1	16	few	CASRLGTAAGRPEQFF	TGTGCCAGCAGGCTAGGGACCGCAGCGGGTCGACCGGAGCAGTTCTTC
TRBV28	.	TRBJ1-4	13	once	CASSFRVGEKLFF	TGTGCCAGCAGTTTTAGAGTGGGTGAAAAACTGTTTTTT
TRBV28	TRBD2	TRBJ2-1	14	.	CASWALAGVNEQFF	TGTGCCAGCTGGGCACTAGCGGGAGTTAATGAGCAGTTCTTC
TRBV19	TRBD2	TRBJ2-2	16	once	CASSISSGRATGELFF	TGTGCCAGTAGTATTTCTAGCGGGAGGGCCACCGGGGAGCTGTTTTTT
TRBV18	.	TRBJ2-7	13	.	CASSPEASYEQYF	TGTGCCAGCTCCCCCGAGGCGTCCTACGAGCAGTACTTC
TRBV27	TRBD1	TRBJ2-5	16	.	CASSPGQGRAQETQYF	TGTGCCAGCAGTCCCGGACAGGGCAGGGCCCAAGAGACCCAGTACTTC
TRBV5-1	.	TRBJ2-3	14	.	CASMRGTSTDTQYF	TGCGCCAGCATGCGGGGTACCAGCACAGATACGCAGTATTTT
TRBV10-1	TRBD1	TRBJ2-1	15	.	CASSEPGQGRDEQFF	TGCGCCAGCAGCGAGCCGGGACAGGGTAGGGATGAGCAGTTCTTC
TRBV7-3	.	TRBJ2-3	15	.	CASSLQGLGTDTQYF	TGTGCCAGCAGCTTACAGGGGCTGGGCACAGATACGCAGTATTTT
TRBV2	.	TRBJ1-1	14	.	CASSERRGGTEAFF	TGTGCCAGCAGTGAAAGGAGGGGAGGGACTGAAGCTTTCTTT
TRBV10-3	.	TRBJ1-3	14	.	CAISGQNPGNTIYF	TGTGCCATCAGTGGACAGAACCCTGGAAACACCATATATTTT
TRBV19	TRBD2	TRBJ2-1	17	.	CASNRIGTSGNYNEQFF	TGTGCCAGTAATCGGATAGGGACTAGCGGGAACTACAATGAGCAGTTCTTC
TRBV28	.	TRBJ1-2	15	.	CASSFSSGADYGYTF	TGTGCCAGCAGTTTTTCTTCGGGGGCTGACTATGGCTACACCTTC
TRBV28	TRBD2	TRBJ2-4	17	.	CASSVRDSGRAKNIQYF	TGTGCCAGCAGTGTCAGAGATAGCGGGAGGGCCAAAAACATTCAGTACTTC
TRBV5-1	.	TRBJ1-1	15	.	CASSLVVTDYTEAFF	TGCGCCAGCAGCTTGGTGGTGACAGACTACACTGAAGCTTTCTTT
TRBV15	.	TRBJ1-1	12	.	CATSRGVTEAFF	TGTGCCACCAGCAGAGGGGTCACTGAAGCTTTCTTT
TRBV7-2	TRBD2	TRBJ2-3	17	.	CASSGRERWGGADTQYF	TGTGCCAGCAGCGGGCGGGAGCGGTGGGGAGGGGCAGATACGCAGTATTTT
TRBV28	.	TRBJ2-1	16	.	CASSFTFVAGSNEQFF	TGTGCCAGCAGTTTTACTTTCGTGGCGGGGTCCAATGAGCAGTTCTTC
TRBV11-2	.	TRBJ2-1	15	.	CASSLEWDAGTEQFF	TGTGCCAGCAGCTTAGAGTGGGATGCCGGGACTGAGCAGTTCTTC
TRBV19	TRBD2	TRBJ2-7	15	.	CASRKAGGPVGEQYF	TGTGCCAGTAGAAAAGCGGGAGGGCCGGTAGGGGAGCAGTACTTC
TRBV28	TRBD1	TRBJ2-7	12	.	CASRTGDGEQYF	TGTGCCAGCAGGACAGGGGACGGCGAGCAGTACTTC
TRBV2	.	TRBJ2-2	16	.	CASSYHPTGPAGELFF	TGTGCCAGCAGTTATCACCCTACGGGGCCCGCCGGGGAGCTGTTTTTT
TRBV7-9	TRBD1	TRBJ2-2	19	.	CASSPAPPPGQTNTGELFF	TGTGCCAGCAGCCCCGCGCCCCCGCCGGGACAGACGAACACCGGGGAGCTGTTTTTT
TRBV10-3	.	TRBJ2-1	15	.	CASSYSNSFGNEQFF	TGTGCCAGCAGTTACTCGAACTCCTTTGGGAATGAGCAGTTCTTC
TRBV6-6	.	TRBJ2-3	16	.	CASSYSSPGGWDTQYF	TGTGCCAGCAGTTATTCCTCCCCCGGAGGATGGGATACGCAGTATTTT
TRBV27	.	TRBJ2-3	13	.	CASSLRITDTQYF	TGTGCCAGCAGTCTCCGGATCACAGATACGCAGTATTTT
TRBV6-5	.	TRBJ2-7	13	few	CASSYNGGHEQYF	TGTGCCAGCAGTTACAATGGGGGCCACGAGCAGTACTTC
TRBV5-1	.	TRBJ1-5	15	.	CASKSLIKANQPQHF	TGCGCCAGCAAAAGCCTGATAAAAGCGAATCAGCCCCAGCATTTT
TRBV28	.	TRBJ1-1	12	.	CASSDLNTEAFF	TGTGCCAGCAGCGATTTGAACACTGAAGCTTTCTTT
TRBV7-9	.	TRBJ1-2	11	.	CASSLGFGYTF	TGTGCCAGCAGCTTAGGGTTTGGCTACACCTTC
TRBV5-8	TRBD1	TRBJ1-5	16	.	CASSSQGARNNQPQHF	TGTGCCAGCAGTTCACAGGGGGCGCGAAACAATCAGCCCCAGCATTTT
TRBV2	.	TRBJ1-1	13	many	CASSEGGHTEAFF	TGTGCCAGCAGTGAAGGGGGCCACACTGAAGCTTTCTTT
TRBV5-1	TRBD1	TRBJ2-5	17	.	CASSLKLGTGVGETQYF	TGCGCCAGCAGCTTGAAGTTGGGGACAGGGGTGGGGGAGACCCAGTACTTC
TRBV7-2	.	TRBJ2-1	14	once	CASSLTPGVNEQFF	TGTGCCAGCAGCTTAACTCCAGGGGTGAATGAGCAGTTCTTC
TRBV10-3	TRBD1	TRBJ1-1	14	.	CAIAQDRVASRAFF	TGTGCCATCGCTCAGGACAGGGTCGCGTCGCGCGCTTTCTTT
TRBV18	TRBD2	TRBJ2-3	16	.	CASSPPSSGRQDTQYF	TGTGCCAGCTCACCACCCTCTAGCGGGAGGCAAGATACGCAGTATTTT
TRBV5-1	.	TRBJ2-5	16	.	CASSHPAGQGRETQYF	TGCGCCAGCAGTCATCCCGCGGGTCAGGGCCGGGAGACCCAGTACTTC
TRBV30	.	TRBJ2-1	14	once	CAWTLGNPYNEQFF	TGTGCCTGGACGCTCGGGAACCCCTACAATGAGCAGTTCTTC
TRBV7-2	.	TRBJ2-5	14	.	CASSLQKGKETQYF	TGTGCCAGCAGCTTACAGAAAGGGAAAGAGACCCAGTACTTC
TRBV7-2	TRBD2	TRBJ2-7	14	.	CASSYSPSGYEQYF	TGTGCCAGCAGCTATAGCCCTAGCGGGTACGAGCAGTACTTC
TRBV15	TRBD2	TRBJ2-3	15	.	CATSIRTSGRDTQYF	TGTGCCACCAGCATCCGGACTAGCGGGAGGGATACGCAGTATTTT
TRBV6-4	TRBD1	TRBJ2-1	13	once	CARTGTEYNEQFF	TGTGCCAGAACCGGGACAGAATACAATGAGCAGTTCTTC
TRBV29-1	.	TRBJ1-2	12	many	CSVEDGGTKRTF	TGCAGCGTTGAAGATGGTGGGACAAAAAGGACCTTC